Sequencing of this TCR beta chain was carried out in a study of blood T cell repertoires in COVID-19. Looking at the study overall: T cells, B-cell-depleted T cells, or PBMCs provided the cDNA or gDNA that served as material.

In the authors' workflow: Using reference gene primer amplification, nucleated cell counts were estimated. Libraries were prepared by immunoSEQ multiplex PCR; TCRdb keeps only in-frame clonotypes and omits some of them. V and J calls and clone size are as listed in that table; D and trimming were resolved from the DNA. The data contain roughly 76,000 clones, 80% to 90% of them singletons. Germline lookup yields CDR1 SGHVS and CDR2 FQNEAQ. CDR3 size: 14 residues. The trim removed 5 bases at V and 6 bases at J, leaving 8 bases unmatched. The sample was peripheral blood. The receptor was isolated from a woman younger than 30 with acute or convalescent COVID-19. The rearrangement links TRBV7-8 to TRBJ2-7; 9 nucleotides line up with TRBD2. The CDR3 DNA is TGTGCCAGCAGCCGGAATAGCGGGAGTCTCGAGCAGTACTTC. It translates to CASSRNSGSLEQYF.